This record concerns one T cell receptor beta chain sequence. The data are from a study of blood T cell repertoires in COVID-19. About the study: From the United States, Italy and Spain came samples of acute and convalescent COVID-19.

Trimming removed 0 bases from V and 4 bases from J, with 6 bases in between. In germline, CDR1 is SGHVS, CDR2 FQNEAQ. The CDR3 is 13 residues long. In the authors' methods: Nucleated cell counts were estimated from reference gene primer amplification. Assay: immunoSEQ multiplex PCR; the TCRdb copy retains only in-frame clones and omits some. The V and J calls and clone size were taken over from that table, and D and trimming were inferred from the DNA. Here the sample spans 200,000 to 300,000 clones, roughly 90% being singletons. The sequence derives from a woman aged 30 to 39 who had recovered from COVID-19. Input material: PBMCs or T cells enriched from blood (not recorded which). V and J are TRBV7-8 and TRBJ1-1; unclear D gene. CDR3 sequence: CASSLAQSTEAFF. CDR3 in DNA: TGTGCCAGCAGCTTAGCTCAATCCACTGAAGCTTTCTTT.